One and the same sample provided the 23 T cell receptor beta chains below, sequenced in a study of T cell responses to AZD1222 COVID-19 vaccine. Clones were sequenced by immunoSEQ multiplex PCR, and TCRdb holds only the in-frame ones, with some missing. Found here are approximately 130,000 clones, 65% to 90% of them singletons; the top ten hold 6.5% to 8.5%. The sequencing used peripheral blood, collected 28 days after the second dose of the MenACWY control vaccine. The receptor set was obtained from an adult who received the MenACWY meningococcal vaccine as a control.

This chain links TRBV6-1 with TRBJ2-5; D gene ambiguous. Germline CDR1 MNHNS, CDR2 SASEGT. V was clipped by 3 bases and J by 6 bases, with 11 bases between them. This CDR3 contains 13 residues. The CDR3 sequence is CASSESGRQTQYF. CDR3 bases: TGTGCCAGCAGTGAGTCAGGTCGTCAGACCCAGTACTTC.

The rearrangement uses TRBV10-3 and TRBJ1-6; the match to TRBD1 covers 9 bases. The CDR3 has 14 amino acids. CDR1 and CDR2 (germline): ENHRY, SYGVKD. V gave up 6 bases and J gave up 19 bases; unmatched junction bases: 16. CDR3 sequence (DNA): TGTGCCATCAGCCCCGGGACAGGGTCCCTAGCCCAGCACTTT. Translating it yields CAISPGTGSLAQHF.

This chain links TRBV12-3 or TRBV12-4 with TRBJ1-1; D gene ambiguous. The CDR3 consists of 12 residues. Trimming removed 5 bases from V and 5 bases from J, with 9 bases in between. CDR3 nucleotides: TGTGCCAGCAGTCGAGGGAGGACTGAAGCTTTCTTT. Translated, it gives CASSRGRTEAFF.

This clone was observed a few times. The rearrangement links TRBV7-8 to TRBJ1-4; D is undetermined. Germline V lookup: CDR1 SGHVS, CDR2 FQNEAQ. The CDR3 is 16 amino acids. V was pared by 6 bases and J by 7 bases, with 21 bases between. CDR3 loop: CASSTRLGVRSEKLFF. The CDR3 DNA reads TGTGCCAGCAGTACCAGACTGGGAGTGAGGAGTGAAAAACTGTTTTTT.

The chain links TRBV7-9 to TRBJ1-1; D might be TRBD1 (5 bases). Trimming took 10 bases from V and 4 from J, leaving 13 bases between them. The CDR3 runs 12 residues. Germline loops: CDR1 SEHNR, CDR2 FQNEAQ (reference sequence). The CDR3 DNA sequence: TGTGCCACCCTTGGGAGGGGCACTGAAGCTTTCTTT. Amino acids: CATLGRGTEAFF. The full variable domain, its missing parts supplied by reference TRBV7-9 and TRBJ1-1, is DTGVSQNPRHKITKRGQNVTFRCDPISEHNRLYWYRQTLGQGPEFLTYFQNEAQLEKSRLLSDRFSAERPKGSFSTLEIQRTEQGDSAMYLCATLGRGTEAFFGQGTRLTVV.

The chain carries TRBV5-6 and TRBJ2-5; D is unclear. Looked up from germline, CDR1 is SGHDT and CDR2 is YYEEEE. CDR3 length equals 13 residues. The germline V and J ends were trimmed by 0 bases and 5 bases, with 8 bases remaining between them. In DNA, the CDR3 is TGTGCCAGCAGCTTGGTGGGTCTGGAGACCCAGTACTTC. Protein product: CASSLVGLETQYF.

The rearrangement joins TRBV28 to TRBJ2-7; 9 nucleotides align to TRBD2. The trim removed 3 bases at V and 0 bases at J, leaving 6 bases unmatched. This CDR3 has 16 amino acids. The germline V gene has CDR1 MDHEN and CDR2 SYDVKM. The CDR3 region is CASSFELAGLSYEQYF. CDR3 in DNA: TGTGCCAGCAGTTTTGAACTAGCGGGCCTCTCCTACGAGCAGTACTTC.

The genes are TRBV6-6 and TRBJ2-1; 8 nucleotides line up with TRBD2. This CDR3 is 15 amino acids long. The germline gives CDR1 MNHNY, CDR2 SVGAGI (reference sequence). V lost 7 bases and J lost 7; bases outside the gene matches: 12. CDR3: CASNLPGGAINEQFF. The DNA for the CDR3 is TGTGCCAGCAATCTCCCCGGGGGGGCTATTAATGAGCAGTTCTTC.

The V gene is TRBV4-1, the J gene TRBJ1-2; 8 bases line up with TRBD1. This CDR3 is 18 amino acids long. Germline V gene lookup returns CDR1 MGHRA and CDR2 YSYEKL. V was pared by 0 bases and J by 0 bases, with 9 bases of the junction left unmatched. The CDR3 sequence is CASSQDKQGARANYGYTF. CDR3 nucleotide sequence: TGCGCCAGCAGCCAAGATAAGCAGGGGGCGCGGGCTAACTATGGCTACACCTTC.

In its sample, this clone was seen once. This rearrangement joins TRBV5-1 to TRBJ1-4; tentatively, D is TRBD1 (6 bases). V lost 3 bases and J lost 4, with 13 bases in between. Looked up from germline, CDR1 is SGHRS and CDR2 is YFSETQ. The length of the CDR3 is 15 residues. The CDR3 loop reads CASSSSTGLNEKLFF. The CDR3 DNA reads TGCGCCAGCAGCTCTTCGACAGGTCTTAATGAAAAACTGTTTTTT.

V and J are TRBV7-3 and TRBJ2-7; 8 bases are a match to TRBD1. In germline, CDR1 is SGHTA, CDR2 FQGTGA. CDR3 length: 13 residues. Trimming cost V 5 bases and J 6 bases; bases outside gene matches: 6. DNA of the CDR3: TGTGCCAGCAGCCAGGACAGGGTCGGCGAGCAGTACTTC. Its protein is CASSQDRVGEQYF. The whole variable domain, remainder taken from reference TRBV7-3 and TRBJ2-7, is GAGVSQTPSNKVTEKGKYVELRCDPISGHTALYWYRQSLGQGPEFLIYFQGTGAADDSGLPNDRFFAVRPEGSVSTLKIQRTERGDSAVYLCASSQDRVGEQYFGPGTRLTVT.

The CDR3 spells CASNRVLGTDTQYF. The DNA for the CDR3 is TGTGCCAGTAATCGGGTACTGGGCACAGATACGCAGTATTTT. The chain has TRBV19 and TRBJ2-3; D ambiguous. The CDR3 has 14 residues. The germline V gene has CDR1 LNHDA and CDR2 SQIVND (reference sequence). The V and J ends lost 7 bases and 1 base respectively, with 12 bases between them.

This clone appeared a few times. This rearrangement joins TRBV24-1 to TRBJ2-1; 9 positions agree with TRBD2. V trimming: 1 base; J trimming: 7 bases; junction bases outside the gene matches: 1. The CDR3 is 14 amino acids. Germline values: CDR1 KGHDR, CDR2 SFDVKD. For the CDR3, the DNA is TGTGCCACCAGTGATTTTGGACTAGCGAATGAGCAGTTCTTC. Translating it yields CATSDFGLANEQFF.

This chain links TRBV19 with TRBJ1-1; D not certain. V was trimmed by 3 bases and J by 3 bases, leaving 11 bases between them. This CDR3 has 14 residues. Per germline, CDR1 LNHDA and CDR2 SQIVND (reference sequence). CDR3 DNA: TGTGCCAGTAGTATGACTTGGGGTTACACTGAAGCTTTCTTT. Protein product: CASSMTWGYTEAFF.

The chain carries TRBV29-1 and TRBJ1-5; 7 nucleotides line up with TRBD1. J was trimmed by 2 bases and V by 6 bases; bases with no gene match: 4. CDR1 and CDR2 (germline): SQVTM, ANQGSEA. This CDR3 region has 13 residues. CDR3 loop: CSVETGRNQPQHF. CDR3 in DNA: TGCAGCGTCGAGACAGGGCGCAATCAGCCCCAGCATTTT.

This clone showed up just once. In DNA form, the CDR3 reads TGTGCCAGCAGCCAAGATTGGGCGGCCCCAGCTTTCTTT. Translated, it gives CASSQDWAAPAFF. The gene calls are TRBV14 and TRBJ1-1, with unresolved D. Germline V gene lookup returns CDR1 SGHDN and CDR2 FVKESK. The CDR3 runs to 13 residues. V lost 0 bases, J lost 10 bases, and 12 bases lay in between.

The rearrangement uses TRBV2 and TRBJ2-7; 8 bases match TRBD1. This CDR3 comprises 15 residues. J was trimmed by 5 bases and V by 5 bases; bases with no gene match: 11. Per the germline V gene, CDR1 is SNHLY and CDR2 is FYNNEI. Here the CDR3 DNA reads TGTGCCAGCAGTCCATTTACAGGGGGGCAGGACGAGCAGTACGTC. Encoded protein: CASSPFTGGQDEQYV.

The chain uses TRBV24-1 and TRBJ1-5; weak D call: TRBD1 (5 bases). CDR3 length: 13 residues. V was shortened by 5 bases and J by 13 bases, with 17 bases between the two germline ends. Germline V lookup: CDR1 KGHDR, CDR2 SFDVKD. The CDR3 is CATSAPGLSLQHF. The CDR3 DNA is TGTGCCACCAGTGCCCCGGGACTTAGTTTACAGCATTTT.

The count of this clone is one. The genes are TRBV12-3 or TRBV12-4 and TRBJ1-2; D may be TRBD1 (6 bases). The CDR3 has 13 residues. V lost 3 bases to trimming and J lost 8 bases, with 13 bases between them. CDR3 in amino acids: CASSLGRGWGYTF. The CDR3 nucleotides are TGTGCCAGCAGTTTGGGCAGGGGATGGGGCTACACCTTC.

In regard to this clone: This sample also contains other DNA sequences that code for the same CDR3. The chain couples TRBV3-1 (or the pseudogene TRBV3-2) to TRBJ2-1; 13 nucleotides match TRBD2. The V gene's germline CDR1 is LGHDT and CDR2 YNNKEL (reference sequence). The CDR3 sequence is 14 residues long. V lost 5 bases to trimming and J lost 7 bases; unmatched junction nucleotides: 2. For the CDR3, the DNA is TGTGCCAGCAGCGGACTAGCGGGAGTTAATGAGCAGTTCTTC. Translating gives CASSGLAGVNEQFF.

V gene TRBV10-3 combines with J gene TRBJ1-2, with D perhaps TRBD1 (6 bases). The CDR3 is 16 amino acids. V was cut by 0 bases and J by 3 bases, with 14 bases left in between. Per germline, CDR1 ENHRY and CDR2 SYGVKD. The CDR3 reads CAISESIFTGHYGYTF. DNA for the CDR3: TGTGCCATCAGTGAGTCGATTTTTACAGGGCACTATGGCTACACCTTC.

The chain carries TRBV12-3 or TRBV12-4 and TRBJ1-1; D is unclear. The CDR3 has 12 residues. The V end lost 8 bases, the J end lost 4 bases, and 11 bases lay between the germline ends. The CDR3 region is CASGWGGTEAFF. For the CDR3, the DNA is TGTGCCAGCGGCTGGGGAGGCACTGAAGCTTTCTTT.

Only one count was recorded for this clone. The genes are TRBV2 and TRBJ2-1; D ambiguous. Trimming shortened V by 5 bases and J by 8 bases, and 19 bases separated the two germline ends. Germline CDR1 is SNHLY and CDR2 is FYNNEI. This CDR3 is built from 15 residues. CDR3 loop: CASSPREIGQDEQFF. CDR3 in DNA: TGTGCCAGCAGTCCTCGTGAGATCGGGCAGGATGAGCAGTTCTTC.